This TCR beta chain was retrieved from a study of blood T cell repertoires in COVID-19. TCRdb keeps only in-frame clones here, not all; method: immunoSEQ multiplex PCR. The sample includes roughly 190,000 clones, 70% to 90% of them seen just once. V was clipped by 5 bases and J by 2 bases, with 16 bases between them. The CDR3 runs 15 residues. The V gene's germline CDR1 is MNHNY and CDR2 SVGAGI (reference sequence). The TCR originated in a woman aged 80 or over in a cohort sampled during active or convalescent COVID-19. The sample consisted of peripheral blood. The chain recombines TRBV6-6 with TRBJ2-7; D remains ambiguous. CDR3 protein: CASSQLERPAYEQYF. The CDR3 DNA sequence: TGTGCCAGCAGTCAACTTGAGAGGCCAGCCTACGAGCAGTACTTC.